These T cell receptor beta chains were read from a single sample in a study of yellow fever vaccine responses in identical twins. TCRdb processed the RT-PCR reads anew with MiXCR; each CDR3 protein has one entry. Of roughly 3,600 distinct CDR3 sequences in the sample, about 80% were seen once. The sample was T cells from blood (PBMCs), unsorted or a sorted subset (not recorded which), taken before or after yellow fever vaccination (not recorded which). The source of these receptors is a woman under 30 who received the yellow fever vaccine. CDR3s include the opening cysteine and the closing phenylalanine or tryptophan. A D gene is named only where the DNA matches it firmly. Clone size is not always given. Where it is, it says once, few, many or a class for expanded clones.

V gene: TRBV12-3/TRBV12-4
CDR3 length: 17
D gene: TRBD2
J gene: TRBJ2-2
clone size: NA
CDR3 DNA: TGTGCCAGCAGGACGGGACTAGCGGGGGGGAACACCGGGGAGCTGTTTTTT
CDR3 protein: CASRTGLAGGNTGELFF

V gene: TRBV7-3
CDR3 length: 18
D gene: TRBD2
J gene: TRBJ2-1
clone size: NA
CDR3 DNA: TGTGCCAGCAGCCCTCTAGCGGGAGGGCCAACTATCTACAATGAGCAGTTCTTC
CDR3 protein: CASSPLAGGPTIYNEQFF

V gene: TRBV7-3
CDR3 length: 12
D gene: NA
J gene: TRBJ1-4
clone size: NA
CDR3 DNA: TGTGCCAGCAGCTTAATAAAGGAAAAACTGTTTTTT
CDR3 protein: CASSLIKEKLFF

V gene: TRBV24-1
CDR3 length: 14
D gene: NA
J gene: TRBJ2-1
clone size: NA
CDR3 DNA: TGTGCCACCAGTGATAACAGGGTCTACAATGAGCAGTTCTTC
CDR3 protein: CATSDNRVYNEQFF

V gene: TRBV10-3
CDR3 length: 14
D gene: NA
J gene: TRBJ1-3
clone size: NA
CDR3 DNA: TGTGCCATCGGTGACGATCCGGGTGTTGACACCATATATTTT
CDR3 protein: CAIGDDPGVDTIYF

V gene: TRBV7-6
CDR3 length: 12
D gene: NA
J gene: TRBJ2-5
clone size: NA
CDR3 DNA: TGTGCCAGCAGCTTATATGGAGAGACCCAGTACTTC
CDR3 protein: CASSLYGETQYF

V gene: TRBV19
CDR3 length: 14
D gene: NA
J gene: TRBJ1-5
clone size: few
CDR3 DNA: TGTGCCGCCTCGGCGGGGGGTAACAATCAGCCCCAGCATTTT
CDR3 protein: CAASAGGNNQPQHF

V gene: TRBV1
CDR3 length: 20
D gene: NA
J gene: TRBJ2-1
clone size: few
CDR3 DNA: TGCACCAGCAGCCAAGATTTGGAAACTAGCGGGAGGTCCTCCTACAATGAGCAGTTCTTC
CDR3 protein: CTSSQDLETSGRSSYNEQFF

V gene: TRBV20-1
CDR3 length: 13
D gene: NA
J gene: TRBJ1-5
clone size: NA
CDR3 DNA: TGCAGAGCTGCACAGGAATTCAATCAGCCCCAGCATTTT
CDR3 protein: CRAAQEFNQPQHF

V gene: TRBV25-1
CDR3 length: 15
D gene: NA
J gene: TRBJ1-2
clone size: NA
CDR3 DNA: TGTGCCAGCAGTGACACCGGGACCGACTTTTGGGGCTACACCTTC
CDR3 protein: CASSDTGTDFWGYTF

V gene: TRBV28
CDR3 length: 11
D gene: NA
J gene: TRBJ1-1
clone size: NA
CDR3 DNA: TGTGCCAGCAGCCCGAACAGTGAAGCTTTCTTT
CDR3 protein: CASSPNSEAFF

V gene: TRBV13
CDR3 length: 14
D gene: NA
J gene: TRBJ1-3
clone size: NA
CDR3 DNA: TGTGCCAGCAGCTCGGACGGCCCTGGAAACACCATATATTTT
CDR3 protein: CASSSDGPGNTIYF

V gene: TRBV6-1
CDR3 length: 13
D gene: NA
J gene: TRBJ1-1
clone size: NA
CDR3 DNA: TGTGCCAGCAAGAGAACAGCGAACACTGAAGCTTTCTTT
CDR3 protein: CASKRTANTEAFF

V gene: TRBV23-1
CDR3 length: 15
D gene: TRBD1
J gene: TRBJ1-1
clone size: NA
CDR3 DNA: TGCGCCAGCAACCCGTTGACAGGGGGAGACACTGAAGCTTTCTTT
CDR3 protein: CASNPLTGGDTEAFF

V gene: TRBV29-1
CDR3 length: 11
D gene: NA
J gene: TRBJ2-5
clone size: NA
CDR3 DNA: TGCAGCCATTTCAACCGAGAGACCCAGTACTTC
CDR3 protein: CSHFNRETQYF

V gene: TRBV3-1
CDR3 length: 12
D gene: NA
J gene: TRBJ1-1
clone size: NA
CDR3 DNA: TGTGCCAGCAGCCAAGGGAACACTGAAGCTTTCTTT
CDR3 protein: CASSQGNTEAFF

V gene: TRBV10-3
CDR3 length: 14
D gene: NA
J gene: TRBJ1-2
clone size: few
CDR3 DNA: TGTGCCATCAGTGAGTCACCAGGGCGATATGGCTACACCTTC
CDR3 protein: CAISESPGRYGYTF

V gene: TRBV4-2
CDR3 length: 20
D gene: NA
J gene: TRBJ2-1
clone size: NA
CDR3 DNA: TGTGCCAGCAGCCCGGGGAGGGGCAGGGGGCCTACGGGAACCTACAATGAGCAGTTCTTC
CDR3 protein: CASSPGRGRGPTGTYNEQFF

V gene: TRBV3-1
CDR3 length: 16
D gene: NA
J gene: TRBJ2-7
clone size: NA
CDR3 DNA: TGTGCCAGCAGCCAAGAATTCGGGACCCCATCCTACGAGCAGTACTTC
CDR3 protein: CASSQEFGTPSYEQYF

V gene: TRBV18
CDR3 length: 12
D gene: NA
J gene: TRBJ2-1
clone size: NA
CDR3 DNA: TGTGCCAGCTCCGCGACAGACAATGAGCAGTTCTTC
CDR3 protein: CASSATDNEQFF

V gene: TRBV19
CDR3 length: 14
D gene: NA
J gene: TRBJ1-2
clone size: NA
CDR3 DNA: TGTGCCTGCAGGCCGGGGGCGTATGGGTATGGCTACACCTTC
CDR3 protein: CACRPGAYGYGYTF

V gene: TRBV29-1
CDR3 length: 11
D gene: NA
J gene: TRBJ1-2
clone size: NA
CDR3 DNA: TGCAGCGTCTGGGGGAGAGGGGGCTACACCTTC
CDR3 protein: CSVWGRGGYTF

V gene: TRBV29-1
CDR3 length: 12
D gene: NA
J gene: TRBJ2-3
clone size: NA
CDR3 DNA: TGCAGCGTTGAAACGGGGTTAGATACGCAGTATTTT
CDR3 protein: CSVETGLDTQYF

V gene: TRBV7-9
CDR3 length: 15
D gene: NA
J gene: TRBJ1-1
clone size: NA
CDR3 DNA: TGTGCCAGCAGCTTAGGGGTAGGGGAAGGTACTGAAGCTTTCTTT
CDR3 protein: CASSLGVGEGTEAFF

V gene: TRBV18
CDR3 length: 12
D gene: NA
J gene: TRBJ2-2
clone size: NA
CDR3 DNA: TGTGCCAGCTCACCGGGGAGCCGGGAGCTGTTTTTT
CDR3 protein: CASSPGSRELFF

V gene: TRBV20-1
CDR3 length: 12
D gene: NA
J gene: TRBJ2-5
clone size: NA
CDR3 DNA: TGCAGTGCTAGTTCATTCCAAGAGACCCAGTACTTC
CDR3 protein: CSASSFQETQYF

V gene: TRBV6-1
CDR3 length: 15
D gene: TRBD2
J gene: TRBJ2-5
clone size: NA
CDR3 DNA: TGTGCCAGCAGTGGGTTTAGCGGGGGACAAGAGACCCAGTACTTC
CDR3 protein: CASSGFSGGQETQYF

V gene: TRBV5-1
CDR3 length: 15
D gene: TRBD1
J gene: TRBJ2-5
clone size: NA
CDR3 DNA: TGCGCCAGCAGCCCGGGACAGGGTAACTTGGAGACCCAGTACTTC
CDR3 protein: CASSPGQGNLETQYF

V gene: TRBV7-9
CDR3 length: 16
D gene: TRBD2
J gene: TRBJ2-7
clone size: NA
CDR3 DNA: TGTGCCAGCTCACAGGCGATGCGGGGGATGTATGACGAGCAGTACTTC
CDR3 protein: CASSQAMRGMYDEQYF

V gene: TRBV12-3/TRBV12-4
CDR3 length: 14
D gene: NA
J gene: TRBJ1-6
clone size: NA
CDR3 DNA: TGTGCCAGCAGGCTCCAGGTTTATAATTCACCCCTCCACTTT
CDR3 protein: CASRLQVYNSPLHF

V gene: TRBV20-1
CDR3 length: 14
D gene: NA
J gene: TRBJ2-5
clone size: NA
CDR3 DNA: TGCAGTGCTAAATGGGATTCGGCGGTAGAGACCCAGTACTTC
CDR3 protein: CSAKWDSAVETQYF

V gene: TRBV28
CDR3 length: 14
D gene: NA
J gene: TRBJ2-5
clone size: NA
CDR3 DNA: TGTGCCAGCAGTCTGTCAGGGACCTGGGAAACCCAGTACTTC
CDR3 protein: CASSLSGTWETQYF

V gene: TRBV12-3/TRBV12-4
CDR3 length: 16
D gene: TRBD2
J gene: TRBJ2-3
clone size: NA
CDR3 DNA: TGTGCCAGCAGTTTTCTACTAGCGGGGTTCGGAGATACGCAGTATTTT
CDR3 protein: CASSFLLAGFGDTQYF

V gene: TRBV5-1
CDR3 length: 14
D gene: NA
J gene: TRBJ1-1
clone size: NA
CDR3 DNA: TGCGCCAGCAGCTCGATCACAGGTTTGACTGAAGCTTTCTTT
CDR3 protein: CASSSITGLTEAFF

V gene: TRBV18
CDR3 length: 14
D gene: TRBD2
J gene: TRBJ2-1
clone size: NA
CDR3 DNA: TGTGCCAGCTCACCCGTAGCGGGAGACTATGAGCAGTTCTTC
CDR3 protein: CASSPVAGDYEQFF

V gene: TRBV15
CDR3 length: 15
D gene: TRBD1
J gene: TRBJ1-5
clone size: NA
CDR3 DNA: TGTGCCACCACCGACAACAGGGGGCTTTTTCAGCCCCAGCATTTT
CDR3 protein: CATTDNRGLFQPQHF

V gene: TRBV3-1
CDR3 length: 15
D gene: TRBD1
J gene: TRBJ2-7
clone size: NA
CDR3 DNA: TGTGCCAGCAGCCAAGGACAGGGGGCTTTCAACGAGCAGTACTTC
CDR3 protein: CASSQGQGAFNEQYF

V gene: TRBV6-1
CDR3 length: 14
D gene: TRBD2
J gene: TRBJ2-7
clone size: NA
CDR3 DNA: TGTGCCAGCAGTGAACTAGCGGGAGTAGGCGAGCAGTACTTC
CDR3 protein: CASSELAGVGEQYF

V gene: TRBV20-1
CDR3 length: 15
D gene: TRBD2
J gene: TRBJ2-3
clone size: few
CDR3 DNA: TGCAGTGCTGGTAGACTAGCGGGAGTGGGAGATACGCAGTATTTT
CDR3 protein: CSAGRLAGVGDTQYF

V gene: TRBV15
CDR3 length: 18
D gene: TRBD1
J gene: TRBJ1-5
clone size: once
CDR3 DNA: TGTGCCACCAGCAGAGAAAAGGTGTGGGACAGGGACAATCAGCCCCAGCATTTT
CDR3 protein: CATSREKVWDRDNQPQHF

V gene: TRBV28
CDR3 length: 18
D gene: TRBD2
J gene: TRBJ2-7
clone size: NA
CDR3 DNA: TGTGCCAGCAGTTTATACAGACTAGCGGGCACTAACTCCTACGAGCAGTACTTC
CDR3 protein: CASSLYRLAGTNSYEQYF

V gene: TRBV9
CDR3 length: 13
D gene: NA
J gene: TRBJ1-1
clone size: NA
CDR3 DNA: TGTGCCAGCAGCGCCACTCACAAGGCTGAAGCTTTCTTT
CDR3 protein: CASSATHKAEAFF

V gene: TRBV11-2
CDR3 length: 13
D gene: NA
J gene: TRBJ2-7
clone size: once
CDR3 DNA: TGTGCCAGCAGCTTGGGTAGCGTGTACGAGCAGTACTTC
CDR3 protein: CASSLGSVYEQYF

V gene: TRBV12-3/TRBV12-4
CDR3 length: 17
D gene: NA
J gene: TRBJ1-5
clone size: NA
CDR3 DNA: TGTGCCAGCAGTTTTGGCCAGGGCAGGGCCAACAATCAGCCCCAGCATTTT
CDR3 protein: CASSFGQGRANNQPQHF

V gene: TRBV23-1
CDR3 length: 15
D gene: NA
J gene: TRBJ1-2
clone size: NA
CDR3 DNA: TGCGCCAGCAGTCGTGGGGTGTGCATCAACTATGGCTACACCTTC
CDR3 protein: CASSRGVCINYGYTF

V gene: TRBV5-1
CDR3 length: 15
D gene: NA
J gene: TRBJ2-3
clone size: NA
CDR3 DNA: TGCGCCAGCAGCTTAAGGACTTACCAGGGAGATACGCAGTATTTT
CDR3 protein: CASSLRTYQGDTQYF

V gene: TRBV20-1
CDR3 length: 13
D gene: NA
J gene: TRBJ2-7
clone size: NA
CDR3 DNA: TGCAGTGCTACACCGGGACTTACCTACGAGCAGTACTTC
CDR3 protein: CSATPGLTYEQYF

V gene: TRBV20-1
CDR3 length: 12
D gene: NA
J gene: TRBJ1-2
clone size: NA
CDR3 DNA: TGCAGTGCATCAGGAACAAACTATGGCTACACCTTC
CDR3 protein: CSASGTNYGYTF

V gene: TRBV7-3
CDR3 length: 12
D gene: NA
J gene: TRBJ2-1
clone size: once
CDR3 DNA: TGTGCCAGCAGCTCGGAAAGGACAGGACTAGTCTTC
CDR3 protein: CASSSERTGLVF

V gene: TRBV11-3
CDR3 length: 18
D gene: TRBD2
J gene: TRBJ2-1
clone size: NA
CDR3 DNA: TGTGCCAGCAGCTTAGTATTTGGCGGGAGTTCTGCCTACAATGAGCAGTTCTTC
CDR3 protein: CASSLVFGGSSAYNEQFF

V gene: TRBV29-1
CDR3 length: 12
D gene: NA
J gene: TRBJ1-2
clone size: NA
CDR3 DNA: TGCAGCGTTGAAACCTCTAACTATGGCTACACCTTC
CDR3 protein: CSVETSNYGYTF

V gene: TRBV18
CDR3 length: 14
D gene: NA
J gene: TRBJ2-3
clone size: NA
CDR3 DNA: TGTGCCAGCTCACCGACTCCTAGCACAGATACGCAGTATTTT
CDR3 protein: CASSPTPSTDTQYF